Included here is one T cell receptor (beta chain) sequence, with context. The sample belongs to a study of blood T cell repertoires in COVID-19. Assay used: immunoSEQ multiplex PCR; TCRdb lists only in-frame clones, some missing. The profile shows around 200,000 clones, 87% of them singletons. Germline CDR1 is MNHEY and CDR2 is SVGAGI. Trimming took off 6 bases at V and 7 bases at J, with 18 bases between the two ends. The CDR3 loop spans 14 amino acids. This chain uses TRBV6-5 with TRBJ1-1; possibly TRBD1 for D (6 bases). The origin of this receptor is a woman between 18 and 29 years old who had recovered from COVID-19. Material for sequencing was peripheral blood. The CDR3 coding sequence is TGTGCCAGCAGACAGGGTTTGAGTCTAGGTGAAGCTTTCTTT. It translates to CASRQGLSLGEAFF.